This TCR beta chain was documented in a study of blood T cell repertoires in COVID-19. Across the whole study: Acute-phase and convalescent COVID-19 samples originated in the United States, Italy and Spain.

The table lists this clone with a count of one. Assay: immunoSEQ multiplex PCR; the TCRdb copy retains only in-frame clones and omits some. The sample lists about 390,000 clones; just under 90% were seen once. The length of the CDR3 is 16 residues. Germline CDR1 reads MDHEN; CDR2 reads SYDVKM. The junction had 10 bases not matched to a gene; V was cut back by 5 bases and J by 5 bases. Sequenced input: PBMCs or T cells enriched from blood (not recorded which). The origin of this receptor is a woman aged 50 to 65 who had recovered from COVID-19. The chain links TRBV28 to TRBJ1-5; the match to TRBD1 covers 9 bases. CDR3 DNA sequence: TGTGCCAGCAGTCCAACAGGGGGCAAAGGGTATCAGCCCCAGCATTTT. Amino acids: CASSPTGGKGYQPQHF.